This record concerns one TCR beta chain sequence. Its specificity is not known. Noted time point: persistent/refractory GD, antithyroid drugs over 5 years with positive TRAb. Making the TCR library involved RNA that had been extracted from PBMCs. The data stem from a study of regulatory T cells in long-lasting Graves disease. Arm-PCR with iRepertoire HTBI primers amplified the CDR3 regions for these TCR beta libraries. MiXCR, applied by TCRdb to the multiplex PCR reads, yields one record per CDR3 protein. The sample has about 450,000 distinct CDR3 sequences, about a quarter seen once; the top ten hold about 27%. Study results and limitations: Persistent patients shared more public clonotypes (roughly 2,800) than new patients (966).

V lost 5 bases, J lost 4 bases, and 10 bases stayed unmatched. The germline gives CDR1 MNHEY, CDR2 SMNVEV (reference sequence). There are 16 residues in the CDR3. The chain recombines TRBV27 with TRBJ1-2; 10 bases align to TRBD1. Sequencing used peripheral blood mononuclear cells (PBMCs), obtained when the disease was refractory, from a patient treated with antithyroid drugs. The origin of this receptor is a female donor with Graves disease. Here the CDR3 reads CASSPGTGVRFYGYTF. CDR3 DNA: TGTGCCAGCAGTCCCGGGACAGGGGTTCGGTTCTATGGCTACACCTTC.